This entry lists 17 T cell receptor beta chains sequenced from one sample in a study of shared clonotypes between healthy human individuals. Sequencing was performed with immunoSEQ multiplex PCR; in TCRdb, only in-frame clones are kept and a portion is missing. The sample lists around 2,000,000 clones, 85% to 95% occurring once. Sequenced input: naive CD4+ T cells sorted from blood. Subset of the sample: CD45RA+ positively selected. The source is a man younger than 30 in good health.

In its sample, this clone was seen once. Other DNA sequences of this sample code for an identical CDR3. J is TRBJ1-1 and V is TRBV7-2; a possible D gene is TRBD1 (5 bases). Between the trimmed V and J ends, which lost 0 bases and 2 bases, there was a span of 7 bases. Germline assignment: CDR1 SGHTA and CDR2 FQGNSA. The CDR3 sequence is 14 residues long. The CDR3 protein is CASSLAGVNTEAFF. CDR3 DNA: TGTGCCAGCAGCTTAGCGGGGGTAAACACTGAAGCTTTCTTT.

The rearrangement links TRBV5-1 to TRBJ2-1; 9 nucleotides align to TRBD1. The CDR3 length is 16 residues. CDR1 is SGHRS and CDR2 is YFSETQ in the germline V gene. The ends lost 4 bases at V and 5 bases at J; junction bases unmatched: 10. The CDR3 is CASSPHRGRGDNEQFF. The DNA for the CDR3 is TGCGCCAGCAGCCCTCACAGGGGGCGAGGGGACAATGAGCAGTTCTTC.

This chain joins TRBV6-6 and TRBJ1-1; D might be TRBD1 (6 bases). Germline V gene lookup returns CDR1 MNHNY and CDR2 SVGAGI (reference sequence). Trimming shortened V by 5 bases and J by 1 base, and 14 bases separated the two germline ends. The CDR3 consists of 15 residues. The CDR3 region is CASSRVRTANTEAFF. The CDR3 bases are TGTGCCAGCAGTCGAGTCAGGACAGCGAACACTGAAGCTTTCTTT.

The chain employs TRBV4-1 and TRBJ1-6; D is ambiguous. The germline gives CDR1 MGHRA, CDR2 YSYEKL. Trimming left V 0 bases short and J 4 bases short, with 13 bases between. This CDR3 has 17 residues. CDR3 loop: CASSQDTITVYNSPLHF. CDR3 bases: TGCGCCAGCAGCCAAGATACAATTACGGTTTATAATTCACCCCTCCACTTT.

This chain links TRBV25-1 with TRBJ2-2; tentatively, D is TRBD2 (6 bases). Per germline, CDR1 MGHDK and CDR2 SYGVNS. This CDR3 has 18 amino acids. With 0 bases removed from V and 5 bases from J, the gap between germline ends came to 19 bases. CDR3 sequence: CASSEYRWWREWTGELFF. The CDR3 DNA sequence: TGTGCCAGCAGTGAATATCGGTGGTGGAGGGAGTGGACCGGGGAGCTGTTTTTT. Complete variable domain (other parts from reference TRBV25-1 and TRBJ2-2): EADIYQTPRYLVIGTGKKITLECSQTMGHDKMYWYQQDPGMELHLIHYSYGVNSTEKGDLSSESTVSRIRTEHFPLTLESARPSHTSQYLCASSEYRWWREWTGELFFGEGSRLTVL.

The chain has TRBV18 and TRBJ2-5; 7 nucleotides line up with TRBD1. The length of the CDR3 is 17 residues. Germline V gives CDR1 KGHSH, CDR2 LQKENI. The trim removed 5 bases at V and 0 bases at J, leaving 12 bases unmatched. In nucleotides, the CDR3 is TGTGCCAGCTCAACCGGGACAGACCGGTTGTACCAAGAGACCCAGTACTTC. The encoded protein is CASSTGTDRLYQETQYF. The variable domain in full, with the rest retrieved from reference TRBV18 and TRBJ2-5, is NAGVMQNPRHLVRRRGQEARLRCSPMKGHSHVYWYRQLPEEGLKFMVYLQKENIIDESGMPKERFSAEFPKEGPSILRIQQVVRGDSAAYFCASSTGTDRLYQETQYFGPGTRLLVL.

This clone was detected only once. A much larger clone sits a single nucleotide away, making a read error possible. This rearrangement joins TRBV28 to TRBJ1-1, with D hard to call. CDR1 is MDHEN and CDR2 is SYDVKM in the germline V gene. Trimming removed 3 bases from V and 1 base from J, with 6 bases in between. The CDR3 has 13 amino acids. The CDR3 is CASSFAGNTEAFF. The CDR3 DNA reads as TGTGCCAGCAGTTTCGCAGGGAACACTGAAGCTTTCTTT.

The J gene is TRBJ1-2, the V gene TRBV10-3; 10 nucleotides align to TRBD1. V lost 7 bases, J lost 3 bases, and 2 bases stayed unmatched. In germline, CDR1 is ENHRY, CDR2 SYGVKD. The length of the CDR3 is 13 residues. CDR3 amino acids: CAITGTGDYGYTF. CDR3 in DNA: TGTGCCATCACCGGGACAGGGGACTATGGCTACACCTTC.

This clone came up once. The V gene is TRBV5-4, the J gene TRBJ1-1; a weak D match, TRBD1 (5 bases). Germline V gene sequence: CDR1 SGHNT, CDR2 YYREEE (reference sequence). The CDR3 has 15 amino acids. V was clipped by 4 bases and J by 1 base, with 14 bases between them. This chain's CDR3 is CASSAAGTGNTEAFF. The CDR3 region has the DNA TGTGCCAGCAGCGCCGCCGGGACGGGGAACACTGAAGCTTTCTTT.

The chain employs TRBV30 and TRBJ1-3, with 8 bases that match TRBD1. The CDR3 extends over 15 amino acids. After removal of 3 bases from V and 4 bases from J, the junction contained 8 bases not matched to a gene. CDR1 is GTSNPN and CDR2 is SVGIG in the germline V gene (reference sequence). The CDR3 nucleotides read TGTGCCTGGAGCCGGACAGGGCCCACCGGAAACACCATATATTTT. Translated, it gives CAWSRTGPTGNTIYF.

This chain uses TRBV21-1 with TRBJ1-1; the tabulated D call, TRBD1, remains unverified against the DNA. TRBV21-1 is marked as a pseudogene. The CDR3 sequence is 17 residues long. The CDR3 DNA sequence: TGTGCCAGCAGCAAAGTTCTTCGAGGCAGGGTAAACACTGAAGCTTTCTTT. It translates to CASSKVLRGRVNTEAFF.

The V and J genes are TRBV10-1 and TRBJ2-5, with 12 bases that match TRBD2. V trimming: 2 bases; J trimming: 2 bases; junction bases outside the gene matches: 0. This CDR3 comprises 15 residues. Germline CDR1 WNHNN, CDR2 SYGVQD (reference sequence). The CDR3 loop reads CASSETSGGQETQYF. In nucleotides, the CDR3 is TGCGCCAGCAGTGAGACTAGCGGGGGGCAAGAGACCCAGTACTTC.

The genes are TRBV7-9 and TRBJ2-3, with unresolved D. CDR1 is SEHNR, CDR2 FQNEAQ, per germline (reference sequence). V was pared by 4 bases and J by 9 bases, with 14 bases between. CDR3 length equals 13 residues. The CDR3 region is CASSSVGLLTQYF. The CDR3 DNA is TGTGCCAGCAGCTCCGTTGGTTTATTGACGCAGTATTTT.

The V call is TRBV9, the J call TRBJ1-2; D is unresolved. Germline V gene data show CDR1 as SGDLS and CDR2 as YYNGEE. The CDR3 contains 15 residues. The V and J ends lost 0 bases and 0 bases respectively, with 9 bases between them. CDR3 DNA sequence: TGTGCCAGCAGCGTAGGTGGTATAGCTAACTATGGCTACACCTTC. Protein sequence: CASSVGGIANYGYTF.

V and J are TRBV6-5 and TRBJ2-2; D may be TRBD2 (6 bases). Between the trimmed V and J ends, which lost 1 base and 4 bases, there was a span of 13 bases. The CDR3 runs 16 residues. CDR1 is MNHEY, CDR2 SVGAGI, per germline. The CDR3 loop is CASSYYPRRVTGELFF. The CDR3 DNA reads TGTGCCAGCAGTTACTACCCCAGGAGGGTCACCGGGGAGCTGTTTTTT.

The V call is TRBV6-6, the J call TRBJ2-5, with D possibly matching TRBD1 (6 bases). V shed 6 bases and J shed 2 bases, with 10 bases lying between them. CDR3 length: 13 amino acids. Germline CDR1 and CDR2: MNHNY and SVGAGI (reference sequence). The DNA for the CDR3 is TGTGCCAGCAGATACGGGACACAAGAGACCCAGTACTTC. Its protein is CASRYGTQETQYF.

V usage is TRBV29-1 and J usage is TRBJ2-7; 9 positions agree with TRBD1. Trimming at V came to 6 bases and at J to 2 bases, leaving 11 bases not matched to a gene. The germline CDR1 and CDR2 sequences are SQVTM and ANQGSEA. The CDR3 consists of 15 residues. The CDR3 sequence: CSVRTGAGGTYEQYF. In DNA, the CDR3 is TGCAGCGTCCGGACAGGGGCTGGGGGAACCTACGAGCAGTACTTC.